Listed below are T cell receptor beta chains from one sample, sequenced in a study of cytomegalovirus exposure and HLA in healthy donors. Produced via immunoSEQ multiplex PCR; TCRdb's table is partial and in-frame only. The profile shows about 170,000 clones, approximately 80% of them singletons. Specimen: PBMCs. Every receptor here comes from a woman aged 50 to 60 in good health and CMV-seropositive. Both conserved end residues are part of each CDR3. A D gene is named only where the DNA matches it firmly. Not all rows give a size; the values are once, few, many and, for expanded clones, a class.

d_gene,v_gene,j_gene,abundance,CDR3nt,CDR3aa
TRBD2,TRBV29-1,TRBJ2-1,-,TGCAGCGTTGGACTAGCGGGGGACGGTGAGCAGTTCTTC,CSVGLAGDGEQFF
TRBD2,TRBV28,TRBJ2-2,-,TGTGCCAGCAGTTTAACCGGGACTAGTAGGGCCGGGGAGCTGTTTTTT,CASSLTGTSRAGELFF
-,TRBV27,TRBJ2-3,-,TGTGCCAGCAGTTTAGAGGGTCCAAAGCTCACAGATACGCAGTATTTT,CASSLEGPKLTDTQYF
-,TRBV19,TRBJ1-1,-,TGTGCCAGCGCCCTCCAGGCCAACACTGAAGCTTTCTTT,CASALQANTEAFF
-,TRBV7-9,TRBJ2-7,-,TGTTCCAGCGGTTTACGCGGGCGCGAGCAGTACTTC,CSSGLRGREQYF
-,TRBV9,TRBJ2-3,-,TGTGCCAGCAGCCCGGGGGACGACACAGATACGCAGTATTTT,CASSPGDDTDTQYF
TRBD1,TRBV18,TRBJ1-2,-,TGTGCCAGCTCACCCCAACAGGGGACCCACTATGGAGGCTACACCTTC,CASSPQQGTHYGGYTF
-,TRBV27,TRBJ2-3,once,TGTGCCAGCAGTTTATGGGCTGATCCTAGCACAGATACGCAGTATTTT,CASSLWADPSTDTQYF
TRBD2,TRBV9,TRBJ2-1,-,TGTGCCAGCAGCTCCCCCCGAGAGGCTAGCGGAAACAATGAGCAGTTCTTC,CASSSPREASGNNEQFF
TRBD1,TRBV5-6,TRBJ2-7,-,TGTGCCAGCAGCTTGTCCCCGGGACAGTACTCCTACGAGCAGTACTTC,CASSLSPGQYSYEQYF
-,TRBV5-5,TRBJ1-5,-,TGTGCCAGCAGCCCTGTCGGCGGGAGCAATCAGCCCCAGCATTTT,CASSPVGGSNQPQHF
-,TRBV9,TRBJ1-2,-,TGTGCCAGCAGCGTACTAGGGGAAGGCTACACCTTC,CASSVLGEGYTF
-,TRBV6-1,TRBJ1-5,-,TGTGCCAGCAGGGGGCCGGCCTTCAATCAGCCCCAGCATTTT,CASRGPAFNQPQHF
-,TRBV9,TRBJ2-1,once,TGTGCCAGCAGCGTAGGGGCTAGCGACTCCTACAATGAGCAGTTCTTC,CASSVGASDSYNEQFF
-,TRBV19,TRBJ1-2,-,TGTGCCAGTAGTATTACCGACTCCGGATGGCATGGCTACACCTTC,CASSITDSGWHGYTF
-,TRBV7-9,TRBJ1-2,-,TGTGCCAGCAGCTTTGGAGGGAATGGCTACACCTTC,CASSFGGNGYTF
TRBD2,TRBV2,TRBJ2-1,-,TGTGCCAGCAGCGGGACTAGCGGGGGGGCGTCGCAGTTCTTC,CASSGTSGGASQFF